This T cell receptor beta chain originates from a study of patients and donors after allogeneic stem cell transplantation. TCRdb itself ran the RT-PCR reads through MiXCR, one entry per CDR3 protein. The table lists around 170,000 distinct CDR3 sequences, 24% of them singletons. The V gene end was trimmed by 4 bases and the J gene end by 4 bases; junction bases not matched to a gene: 7. This CDR3 has 15 amino acids. Germline V gene data show CDR1 as SGHRS and CDR2 as YFSETQ. The chain couples TRBV5-1 to TRBJ2-2; TRBD2 matches at 7 bases. Sequences were obtained from blood, either unsorted or a sorted T cell fraction (not recorded which). The TCR originated in a human donor who was either an allogeneic HSCT recipient or a stem cell or donor lymphocyte infusion donor (not recorded which). It is not recorded whose cells these are; they may come from a transplant donor. The CDR3 region is CASSPRGVPTGELFF. CDR3 coding DNA: TGCGCCAGCAGCCCCCGGGGGGTACCCACCGGGGAGCTGTTTTTT. Full variable domain (remainder filled in from reference TRBV5-1 and TRBJ2-2): KAGVTQTPRYLIKTRGQQVTLSCSPISGHRSVSWYQQTPGQGLQFLFEYFSETQRNKGNFPGRFSGRQFSNSRSEMNVSTLELGDSALYLCASSPRGVPTGELFFGEGSRLTVL.